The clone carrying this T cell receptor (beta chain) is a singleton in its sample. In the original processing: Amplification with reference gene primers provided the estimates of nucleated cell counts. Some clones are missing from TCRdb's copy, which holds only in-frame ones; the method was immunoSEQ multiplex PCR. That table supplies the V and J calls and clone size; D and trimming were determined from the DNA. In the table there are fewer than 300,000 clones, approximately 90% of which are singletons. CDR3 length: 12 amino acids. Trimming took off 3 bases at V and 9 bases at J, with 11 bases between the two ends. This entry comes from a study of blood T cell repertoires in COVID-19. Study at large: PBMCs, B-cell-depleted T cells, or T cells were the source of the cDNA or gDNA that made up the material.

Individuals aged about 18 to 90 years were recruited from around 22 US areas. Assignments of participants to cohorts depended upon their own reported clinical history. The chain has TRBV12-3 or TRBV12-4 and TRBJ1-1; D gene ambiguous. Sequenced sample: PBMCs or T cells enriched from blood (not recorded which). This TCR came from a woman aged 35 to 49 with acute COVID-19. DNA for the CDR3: TGTGCCAGCAGTTTCGGAGGCGGGAAAGCTTTCTTT. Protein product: CASSFGGGKAFF.